This T cell receptor beta chain appears in the sequencing data of a study of blood T cell repertoires in COVID-19. Trimming took 5 bases from V and 1 from J, leaving 11 bases between them. Germline V lookup: CDR1 SGHTA, CDR2 FQGNSA. CDR3 length equals 15 residues. Sequencing used immunoSEQ multiplex PCR; TCRdb keeps in-frame clones, though not all of them. The sample consists of about 200,000 clones, about nine tenths of them appearing once. The rearrangement links TRBV7-2 to TRBJ2-2; D is ambiguous. Sequencing was carried out using peripheral blood. This receptor was obtained from a man older than 75 with acute or convalescent COVID-19. The CDR3 coding sequence is TGTGCCAGCAGCAAACCGCCGGGGAACACCGGGGAGCTGTTTTTT. Translating gives CASSKPPGNTGELFF.